This TCR beta chain is drawn from a study of T cell responses to AZD1222 COVID-19 vaccine (dated by TCRdb to about 2021). General notes on the study: Because spike-specific TCR depth and breadth did not differ between the two schedules, AZD1222 recipients who got a second dose at roughly 4 weeks were pooled with those who got a second dose at roughly 12 weeks. A total of under 250 trial participants underwent TCR sequencing, of whom roughly 210 had received two doses of AZD1222 and 26 had received two doses of the MenACWY control vaccine. Enrollment into the trials was organized by age into subgroups of 18-55, 56-69 and 70-plus years, and those subgroups contained approximately 150, 30 and 60 TCR-sequenced participants, respectively.

The CDR3 regions of human TCRbeta chains were analyzed by immunosequencing. The study's processing was this. TCRs in the repertoires were matched against a reference library of SARS-CoV-2-specific TCRs that had been generated with the MIRA antigen-specificity platform. Breadth was defined as the fraction of unique TCRs that were SARS-CoV-2-associated, and depth was defined as the fraction of total T cells that were SARS-CoV-2-associated. Using the MIRA data, each spike-specific TCR was assigned both to the spike region to which the TCR was reactive and to a CD4 or CD8 class. Log10-transformed breadth and depth values were compared by one-way ANOVA with Sidak's multiple comparisons tests. Imported from immuneACCESS, the table was reduced by TCRdb to in-frame sequences with V and J called. These copies leave out some clones; in studies compared against another copy, an unresolved V gene accounts for under half, and the cause of the remainder is not known. D and trimming come from the DNA, and the V and J calls and clone size come from that table. The sample table records under 150,000 clones; approximately 90% of these occur just once. The ten largest clones capture around 3.5% of the sample.

This clone was seen only once. The antigen it recognizes is unknown. Per-base qualities were not stored, and no clone one base away is much larger. Read against the paper, the sample's time point label means: baseline before first vaccination. Samples from vaccinated people were obtained from the UK trials COV001 and COV002, which included a single-blind randomized controlled phase 2/3 trial of AZD1222 (ChAdOx1 nCoV-19) in healthy adults. For TCRbeta chain sequencing, PBMC samples were collected from trial participants at day 0 and at day 28 after the second dose. Trimming leaves V shorter by 3 bases and J shorter by 1 base, with the junction holding 6 bases beyond the gene matches. Looking up the germline V gene yields CDR1 SGHVS and CDR2 FNYEAQ. From cysteine to phenylalanine, the CDR3 is 16 amino acids long. Only the CDR3 portion is preserved as DNA: 48 bases, with reading frame beginning at the first base.

The full study reports these points: The vaccine-associated CD4 TCRs covered the entire spike protein, and the dominant responses fell in regions 160-218 and 743-854. Conclusions about previously exposed vaccinees are limited because only a handful of AZD1222 recipients were SARS-CoV-2 seropositive at baseline. Epitopes outside the regions mutated in the B.1.351 and B.1.1.7 variants were reportedly recognized by nearly half of the unique spike-specific TCRs. After two AZD1222 doses, both the breadth and the depth of spike-specific TCRs were significantly higher than at day 0 and than in MenACWY recipients. Participants were mostly white British, with more females than males. The authors suggested clonal diversity may have been underestimated. Because no samples from the day 14 peak response were available, repertoires could be characterized only after the peak T cell response. In the small 56-69-year group, the increase in depth fell short of significance, most likely because of low power.

The chain is made from TRBV7-6 and TRBJ1-5, with 7 bases matching TRBD1. This sequence was found in an adult in good health. Source: peripheral blood, taken on day 0 of AZD1222 vaccination. The CDR3 region has the sequence CASSLTGSWSNQPQHF. The DNA reads TGTGCCAGCAGCTTGACAGGGTCGTGGAGCAATCAGCCCCAGCATTTT.